These 15 T cell receptor beta chains were all obtained from the same sample, sequenced in a study of shared clonotypes between healthy human individuals. Profiling relied on immunoSEQ multiplex PCR, and the TCRdb table lists in-frame clones only, not all of them. The top ten clones hold approximately 24% of a sample with about 680,000 clones, just over 90% of them seen once. The naive CD8 fraction comprised CD45RO-negative cells positively selected for CCR7 and excluded terminally differentiated effector memory CD45RA+ cells. The sequenced material came from naive CD8+ T cells sorted from blood. These receptor sequences come from a man under 40 in good health.

The J gene is TRBJ2-2, the V gene TRBV28; 7 positions agree with TRBD1. Germline lookup yields CDR1 MDHEN and CDR2 SYDVKM. V lost 8 bases and J lost 1; bases outside the gene matches: 7. The length of the CDR3 is 15 residues. The CDR3 sequence: CASCPWDRNTGELFF. CDR3 DNA sequence: TGTGCCAGCTGCCCCTGGGACAGGAACACCGGGGAGCTGTTTTTT.

This clone was observed a few times. The rearrangement uses TRBV9 and TRBJ2-1, with 8 bases aligning to TRBD1. CDR3 length: 15 amino acids. Unmatched junction bases numbered 7, after V lost 3 bases and J lost 5 bases. Germline loops: CDR1 SGDLS, CDR2 YYNGEE. Here the CDR3 DNA reads TGTGCCAGCAGCGCCCGGACAGGGCGGAACAATGAGCAGTTCTTC. Residues: CASSARTGRNNEQFF.

This sequence joins TRBV6-1 and TRBJ2-1, with 8 positions matching TRBD1. CDR1 MNHNS and CDR2 SASEGT come from the germline V gene. The CDR3 contains 17 residues. Unmatched junction bases numbered 4, after V lost 0 bases and J lost 0 bases. Written as DNA, the CDR3 is TGTGCCAGCAGTGAAGCGCGGGGACAGGTCTCCTACAATGAGCAGTTCTTC. As protein: CASSEARGQVSYNEQFF.

The chain carries TRBV27 and TRBJ1-5, with D perhaps TRBD1 (6 bases). Germline CDR1 and CDR2: MNHEY and SMNVEV (reference sequence). The V end was cut by 6 bases, the J end by 5 bases, with 17 bases between. This CDR3 spans 15 amino acids. The CDR3 DNA reads as TGTGCCAGCAGGCAAATCGGGGGGGCGCATCAGCCCCAGCATTTT. It yields the protein CASRQIGGAHQPQHF.

This chain joins TRBV5-6 and TRBJ2-2; D unclear. The CDR3 length is 16 residues. The V end lost 0 bases, the J end lost 5 bases, and 14 bases lay between the germline ends. Looked up from germline, CDR1 is SGHDT and CDR2 is YYEEEE. CDR3 in DNA: TGTGCCAGCAGCTTGGGGAGCGCCCGGTTTACCGGGGAGCTGTTTTTT. It is translated as CASSLGSARFTGELFF.

The rearrangement joins TRBV10-1 to TRBJ2-7, with 7 bases fitting TRBD1. This CDR3 contains 14 residues. Germline CDR1 is WNHNN and CDR2 is SYGVQD (reference sequence). V dropped 4 bases and J dropped 3; count of bases not matched to a gene: 6. CDR3 sequence reads: CASSAGQGDYEQYF. CDR3 nucleotide sequence: TGCGCCAGCAGTGCGGGGCAGGGGGACTACGAGCAGTACTTC.

V is TRBV7-9 and J is TRBJ2-7; tentatively, D is TRBD2 (5 bases). The CDR3 spans 13 residues. V was cut by 8 bases and J by 4 bases, with 15 bases left in between. Germline V lookup: CDR1 SEHNR, CDR2 FQNEAQ (reference sequence). This CDR3 reads CASGEADLYEQYF. Written as DNA, the CDR3 is TGTGCCAGCGGAGAAGCGGACCTATACGAGCAGTACTTC. The entire variable domain, with the rest obtained from reference TRBV7-9 and TRBJ2-7, is as follows: DTGVSQNPRHKITKRGQNVTFRCDPISEHNRLYWYRQTLGQGPEFLTYFQNEAQLEKSRLLSDRFSAERPKGSFSTLEIQRTEQGDSAMYLCASGEADLYEQYFGPGTRLTVT.

A single count supports this clone. The chain uses TRBV7-7 and TRBJ2-1; 12 bases are a match to TRBD2. The CDR3 sequence is 15 residues long. Germline V gives CDR1 SSHAT, CDR2 FNYEAQ (reference sequence). The ends lost 5 bases at V and 10 bases at J; junction bases unmatched: 9. The CDR3 is CASSISRTSGTEQFF. DNA for the CDR3: TGTGCCAGCAGCATAAGTCGGACTAGCGGGACGGAGCAGTTCTTC.

V and J are TRBV30 and TRBJ2-1; 8 nucleotides match TRBD2. Germline V gives CDR1 GTSNPN, CDR2 SVGIG (reference sequence). This CDR3 comprises 14 residues. With V trimmed by 0 bases and J by 7 bases, 5 bases remained unmatched. The CDR3 here is CAWSVTASGNEQFF. CDR3 in DNA: TGTGCCTGGAGTGTAACGGCTAGCGGGAATGAGCAGTTCTTC.

The chain joins TRBV4-1 to TRBJ1-3, with D perhaps TRBD1 (6 bases). Germline V gene sequence: CDR1 MGHRA, CDR2 YSYEKL. V lost 1 base, J lost 2 bases, and 9 bases lay in between. The CDR3 extends over 15 amino acids. The CDR3 DNA is TGCGCCAGCAGCCAAGTAAAGGGGGCTGGAAACACCATATATTTT. This sequence encodes CASSQVKGAGNTIYF.

The chain couples TRBV4-2 to TRBJ2-5; TRBD2 matches at 12 bases. With V trimmed by 4 bases and J by 5 bases, 11 bases remained unmatched. Germline V gene data show CDR1 as LGHNA and CDR2 as YNFKEQ. The CDR3 runs to 17 residues. The chain's CDR3 is CASSPGLAGTGGETQYF. In DNA, the CDR3 is TGTGCCAGCAGCCCTGGACTAGCGGGGACGGGGGGCGAGACCCAGTACTTC.

The V gene is TRBV11-2, the J gene TRBJ2-3; TRBD1 is a possible D gene (6 bases). Trimming shortened V by 3 bases and J by 0 bases, and 13 bases separated the two germline ends. Germline CDR1 reads SGHAT; CDR2 reads FQNNGV. The CDR3 is 16 residues long. CDR3 sequence (DNA): TGTGCCAGCAGCTTCTCCAGGGGAGTCAGCACAGATACGCAGTATTTT. Protein sequence: CASSFSRGVSTDTQYF.

The V gene is TRBV28, the J gene TRBJ2-5; 9 bases align to TRBD2. The CDR3 has 16 residues. Germline V gene data show CDR1 as MDHEN and CDR2 as SYDVKM. V lost 1 base, J lost 3 bases, and 6 bases stayed unmatched. In nucleotides, the CDR3 is TGTGCCAGCAGTTTATCATTCCTAGCGGGGAAAGAGACCCAGTACTTC. Its protein is CASSLSFLAGKETQYF.

The V and J genes are TRBV28 and TRBJ1-2, with 11 bases matching TRBD1. From germline, CDR1 is MDHEN and CDR2 SYDVKM. This CDR3 contains 16 residues. V lost 2 bases to trimming and J lost 2 bases; unmatched junction nucleotides: 4. The CDR3 DNA reads as TGTGCCAGCAGTTTAATTGGACAGGGGGCGAACTATGGCTACACCTTC. Encoded protein: CASSLIGQGANYGYTF.

The chain carries TRBV7-9 and TRBJ2-3; unclear D gene. V was pared by 5 bases and J by 6 bases, with 21 bases between. The CDR3 runs to 16 residues. Germline V lookup: CDR1 SEHNR, CDR2 FQNEAQ (reference sequence). CDR3 nucleotides: TGTGCCAGCAGCCCCGGCCCGGCTACCGGCGCGGATACGCAGTATTTT. Translating it yields CASSPGPATGADTQYF.